Following are 32 T cell receptor beta chains from one sample sequenced in a study of shared clonotypes between healthy human individuals. TCRdb's copy holds only in-frame clones and misses some; the assay was immunoSEQ multiplex PCR. The sample yields about 2.4 million clones, approximately 93% seen once. Sequenced sample: naive CD4+ T cells from PBMCs. Indicated subset: CD45RA+ positively selected. These receptors were obtained from a young man in good health. Some clones in this sample may be carry-over from other donors' samples.

This chain connects TRBV6-6 to TRBJ2-3; 8 bases map to TRBD2. CDR3 length: 16 amino acids. The germline V gene has CDR1 MNHNY and CDR2 SVGAGI (reference sequence). V gave up 1 base and J gave up 2 bases; unmatched junction bases: 5. The CDR3 spells CASSYYRLAPTDTQYF. Written as DNA, the CDR3 is TGTGCCAGCAGTTACTATCGACTAGCGCCCACAGATACGCAGTATTTT.

This sequence joins TRBV5-1 and TRBJ1-3; possibly TRBD1 for D (6 bases). The CDR3 loop spans 18 amino acids. CDR1 and CDR2 from the germline V gene are SGHRS and YFSETQ. The V end was cut by 2 bases, the J end by 4 bases, with 22 bases between. The chain's CDR3 is CASSFGLGRQGYGNTIYF. CDR3 in DNA: TGCGCCAGCAGCTTCGGTCTAGGGCGGCAGGGGTACGGAAACACCATATATTTT.

The genes are TRBV28 and TRBJ1-1; D gene unclear. The V gene's germline CDR1 is MDHEN and CDR2 SYDVKM. The CDR3 has 15 amino acids. V lost 8 bases to trimming and J lost 6 bases, with 22 bases between them. The CDR3, as DNA: TGTGCCAGCCACCTCACTCGCGCCCCGAAGGCTGAAGCTTTCTTT. Its protein product is CASHLTRAPKAEAFF.

The chain employs TRBV6-5 and TRBJ1-1; 7 bases are shared with TRBD1. This CDR3 region has 12 residues. CDR1 and CDR2 (germline): MNHEY, SVGAGI. For the CDR3, the DNA is TGTGCAGCGACAGGGACGAACACTGAAGCTTTCTTT. Translating it yields CAATGTNTEAFF.

The rearrangement links TRBV30 to TRBJ2-1; tentatively, D is TRBD1 (5 bases). The CDR3 sequence is 15 residues long. The germline V and J ends were trimmed by 4 bases and 4 bases, with 17 bases remaining between them. Germline V lookup: CDR1 GTSNPN, CDR2 SVGIG (reference sequence). CDR3 bases: TGTGCCTGGACCCTGGGCAGGGTACCTTACAATGAGCAGTTCTTC. Translating gives CAWTLGRVPYNEQFF.

The genes are TRBV15 and TRBJ1-2; 7 nucleotides agree with TRBD1. V lost 1 base to trimming and J lost 7 bases; unmatched junction nucleotides: 12. This CDR3 is built from 16 residues. Per germline, CDR1 LNHNV and CDR2 YYDKDF (reference sequence). The CDR3 coding sequence is TGTGCCACCAGCAGAGTACGGGAGGGGGCGGTAGGTGGCTACACCTTC. Protein sequence: CATSRVREGAVGGYTF.

The count of this clone is one. The chain has TRBV5-1 and TRBJ2-3, with 9 bases matching TRBD2. The trim removed 7 bases at V and 3 bases at J, leaving 9 bases unmatched. Germline loops: CDR1 SGHRS, CDR2 YFSETQ. This CDR3 region has 15 residues. The CDR3 is CASLVSSGITDTQYF. The DNA of the CDR3 is TGCGCCAGCTTGGTGTCTAGCGGGATTACAGATACGCAGTATTTT.

CDR3 DNA sequence: TGTGCCAGCAGCCACCGGGACAGATCAAATGAAAAACTGTTTTTT. Translated: CASSHRDRSNEKLFF. The chain uses TRBV14 and TRBJ1-4; 7 bases are a match to TRBD1. Looked up from germline, CDR1 is SGHDN and CDR2 is FVKESK. Trimming took 3 bases from V and 5 from J; bases not matched to a gene: 6. The CDR3 totals 15 residues.

The J gene is TRBJ2-7, the V gene TRBV6-5; 9 bases are a match to TRBD1. The CDR3 runs 14 residues. Trimming took 6 bases from V and 4 from J; bases not matched to a gene: 7. The germline V gene encodes CDR1 MNHEY and CDR2 SVGAGI. CDR3 in DNA: TGTGCCAGCAGCGACCGGGACAGGGATTACGAGCAGTACTTC. As protein: CASSDRDRDYEQYF.

This chain uses TRBV29-1 with TRBJ1-2; the match to TRBD1 covers 8 bases. The J segment lost 6 bases and the V segment lost 6 bases, leaving 3 bases of the junction unmatched. Germline V gene lookup returns CDR1 SQVTM and CDR2 ANQGSEA. This CDR3 has 11 residues. The CDR3 spells CSVGQVNGYTF. CDR3 nucleotides: TGCAGCGTGGGACAGGTTAATGGCTACACCTTC.

J is TRBJ2-2 and V is TRBV6-5; the D gene could be TRBD1 or TRBD2 (6 bases each). Per the germline V gene, CDR1 is MNHEY and CDR2 is SVGAGI. This CDR3 comprises 15 residues. V lost 4 bases to trimming and J lost 7 bases, with 16 bases between them. The CDR3 is CASSSQTGTHGELFF. The CDR3 coding sequence is TGTGCCAGCAGTTCCCAAACAGGGACTCACGGGGAGCTGTTTTTT.

This rearrangement joins TRBV14 to TRBJ1-5; D gene unclear. The CDR3 spans 14 residues. Germline V CDR1 and CDR2: SGHDN, FVKESK. With 4 bases removed from V and 7 bases from J, the gap between germline ends came to 14 bases. CDR3 nucleotides: TGTGCCAGCAGCCCTTCGGGGTTGAGGCAGCCCCAGCATTTT. As protein: CASSPSGLRQPQHF.

The rearrangement links TRBV9 to TRBJ2-1, with TRBD2 as a possible D gene (5 bases). The V and J ends lost 3 bases and 9 bases respectively, with 19 bases between them. Per the germline V gene, CDR1 is SGDLS and CDR2 is YYNGEE. The CDR3 sequence is 15 residues long. The CDR3 protein is CASSDRGQHPGEQFF. For the CDR3, the DNA is TGTGCCAGCAGCGACCGGGGTCAACACCCAGGTGAGCAGTTCTTC.

CDR3 amino acids: CASSRTRRDRVNEQYF. Here the CDR3 DNA reads TGCGCCAGCAGCCGCACACGCCGGGACAGGGTCAACGAGCAGTACTTC. The chain is built from TRBV4-1 and TRBJ2-7, with 9 bases identical to TRBD1. The ends lost 4 bases at V and 5 bases at J; junction bases unmatched: 12. This CDR3 has 16 residues. Germline lookup yields CDR1 MGHRA and CDR2 YSYEKL.

The rearrangement uses TRBV28 and TRBJ2-1; 10 bases line up with TRBD2. V dropped 5 bases and J dropped 10; count of bases not matched to a gene: 14. Per germline, CDR1 MDHEN and CDR2 SYDVKM. This CDR3 is 16 amino acids long. The CDR3 loop is CASSPGAGGPSREQFF. CDR3 coding DNA: TGTGCCAGCAGTCCCGGAGCGGGAGGGCCCTCGAGAGAGCAGTTCTTC.

The chain links TRBV7-9 to TRBJ2-1; tentative D call: TRBD2 (6 bases). Trimming shortened V by 3 bases and J by 9 bases, and 18 bases separated the two germline ends. CDR1 and CDR2 (germline): SEHNR, FQNEAQ (reference sequence). This CDR3 has 15 residues. CDR3 residues: CASSLLGTGDREQFF. Written as DNA, the CDR3 is TGTGCCAGCAGCTTGTTGGGGACGGGAGACCGTGAGCAGTTCTTC. The full variable domain, with the rest looked up from reference TRBV7-9 and TRBJ2-1, is DTGVSQNPRHKITKRGQNVTFRCDPISEHNRLYWYRQTLGQGPEFLTYFQNEAQLEKSRLLSDRFSAERPKGSFSTLEIQRTEQGDSAMYLCASSLLGTGDREQFFGPGTRLTVL.

V is TRBV7-6 and J is TRBJ2-2; perhaps TRBD1 as D (6 bases). There are 18 residues in the CDR3. The germline gives CDR1 SGHVS, CDR2 FNYEAQ. Trimming stripped 5 bases from V and 2 bases from J, with 21 bases between. In DNA, the CDR3 is TGTGCCAGCAGCCCCATTGGGACACCGAGAACCAACACCGGGGAGCTGTTTTTT. Translating it yields CASSPIGTPRTNTGELFF.

V and J are TRBV14 and TRBJ2-5, with D maybe TRBD2 (6 bases). The germline V and J ends were trimmed by 4 bases and 4 bases, with 13 bases remaining between them. Germline V lookup: CDR1 SGHDN, CDR2 FVKESK. This CDR3 has 14 residues. CDR3 protein: CASSLLGGGETQYF. CDR3 sequence (DNA): TGTGCCAGCAGCCTTCTGGGAGGCGGAGAGACCCAGTACTTC.

J is TRBJ2-7 and V is TRBV28; D is ambiguous. The length of the CDR3 is 14 residues. Deletions cut 7 bases from V and 6 bases from J, with 19 bases between. The germline gives CDR1 MDHEN, CDR2 SYDVKM. The CDR3 nucleotides read TGTGCCAGCACCCCGTCGTCTTGGGTCGTCGAGCAGTACTTC. Protein product: CASTPSSWVVEQYF. Variable domain in full (rest from reference TRBV28 and TRBJ2-7): DVKVTQSSRYLVKRTGEKVFLECVQDMDHENMFWYRQDPGLGLRLIYFSYDVKMKEKGDIPEGYSVSREKKERFSLILESASTNQTSMYLCASTPSSWVVEQYFGPGTRLTVT.

This sequence joins TRBV7-6 and TRBJ2-3, with a possible D match to TRBD2 (6 bases). Trimming removed 5 bases from V and 6 bases from J, with 36 bases in between. The CDR3 runs 21 residues. Germline CDR1 and CDR2: SGHVS and FNYEAQ. The CDR3 DNA follows: TGTGCCAGCAGCAGGCCGGGTGGTAGGCCGGGACTCACAAAGGGGCAGGATACGCAGTATTTT. This sequence encodes CASSRPGGRPGLTKGQDTQYF.

The chain has TRBV19 and TRBJ2-7; no reliable D call. This CDR3 comprises 14 residues. The V end was cut by 3 bases, the J end by 0 bases, with 9 bases between. The V gene's germline CDR1 is LNHDA and CDR2 SQIVND (reference sequence). The chain's CDR3 is CASSMMSNSYEQYF. The CDR3 DNA sequence: TGTGCCAGTAGTATGATGTCGAACTCCTACGAGCAGTACTTC.

The chain is built from TRBV4-1 and TRBJ1-2; unclear D gene. V was cut by 0 bases and J by 8 bases, with 10 bases left in between. The CDR3 is made up of 13 amino acids. Germline V gene lookup returns CDR1 MGHRA and CDR2 YSYEKL. CDR3 amino acids: CASSQDLRTGYTF. CDR3 bases: TGCGCCAGCAGCCAAGACCTTCGGACCGGCTACACCTTC.

The rearrangement uses TRBV7-2 and TRBJ2-7; weak D call: TRBD2 (5 bases). The V gene lost 5 bases and the J gene lost 6 bases, with 14 bases spanning the gap. CDR3 length: 13 residues. The germline V gene has CDR1 SGHTA and CDR2 FQGNSA. The DNA for the CDR3 is TGTGCCAGCAGCCAGGCTAGAGGGATCGAGCAGTACTTC. Translation gives CASSQARGIEQYF.

This chain uses TRBV4-3 with TRBJ1-5; no clear D. Germline V gives CDR1 LGHNA, CDR2 YSLEER. Trimming took off 0 bases at V and 5 bases at J, with 11 bases between the two ends. This CDR3 is 15 amino acids long. CDR3 DNA sequence: TGCGCCAGCAGCCAAGACGCGATCACTTATCAGCCCCAGCATTTT. Protein sequence: CASSQDAITYQPQHF.

This rearrangement joins TRBV18 to TRBJ1-5, with 7 bases that match TRBD1. V was pared by 3 bases and J by 0 bases, with 11 bases of the junction left unmatched. Germline V gives CDR1 KGHSH, CDR2 LQKENI. The length of the CDR3 is 18 residues. The CDR3 region is CASSPYPGQVNSNQPQHF. CDR3 nucleotides: TGTGCCAGCTCACCCTACCCCGGACAGGTAAATAGCAATCAGCCCCAGCATTTT.

The rearrangement joins TRBV5-1 to TRBJ2-7; possibly TRBD1 or TRBD2 for D (6 bases each). Germline V lookup: CDR1 SGHRS, CDR2 YFSETQ. V was clipped by 0 bases and J by 4 bases, with 14 bases between them. CDR3 length: 15 residues. CDR3 loop: CASSLEPGEVYEQYF. The CDR3 DNA sequence: TGCGCCAGCAGCTTGGAGCCAGGGGAGGTTTACGAGCAGTACTTC.

The genes are TRBV7-6 and TRBJ1-3; maybe TRBD1 (5 bases). V was shortened by 5 bases and J by 4 bases, with 18 bases between the two germline ends. Germline V gene data show CDR1 as SGHVS and CDR2 as FNYEAQ. The CDR3 is 16 amino acids. In DNA, the CDR3 is TGTGCCAGCAGCCCGACTTCAGCGGGGCGCGGAAACACCATATATTTT. Protein sequence: CASSPTSAGRGNTIYF.

The rearrangement joins TRBV7-8 to TRBJ2-5; tentative D call: TRBD2 (5 bases). Trimming cost V 8 bases and J 5 bases, with 15 bases left between them. Germline V lookup: CDR1 SGHVS, CDR2 FQNEAQ. The CDR3 runs to 13 residues. The CDR3 sequence: CASLSGPGETQYF. The CDR3 DNA reads TGTGCCAGCCTCAGCGGTCCTGGGGAGACCCAGTACTTC.

V and J are TRBV28 and TRBJ2-7; 9 bases are a match to TRBD1. V dropped 7 bases and J dropped 1; count of bases not matched to a gene: 5. The CDR3 is made up of 14 amino acids. Germline CDR1 is MDHEN and CDR2 is SYDVKM. The CDR3 protein is CASKGQGVSYEQYF. The CDR3 nucleotides are TGTGCCAGCAAGGGACAGGGAGTTTCCTACGAGCAGTACTTC.

The sample holds one count of this clone. Other DNA sequences in the sample encode the same CDR3. The DNA for the CDR3 is TGCGCCAGCAGCTTGGCCCCGGGGGGGAATGAAAAACTGTTTTTT. Protein product: CASSLAPGGNEKLFF. The rearrangement links TRBV5-1 to TRBJ1-4; TRBD1 might be the D (5 bases). V gave up 0 bases and J gave up 5 bases, with 11 bases separating them. This CDR3 comprises 15 residues. CDR1 is SGHRS, CDR2 YFSETQ, per germline.

This rearrangement joins TRBV10-2 to TRBJ2-3, with D unclear. Germline V gene sequence: CDR1 WSHSY, CDR2 SAAADI. V was pared by 4 bases and J by 2 bases, with 7 bases between. The CDR3 runs to 13 residues. The CDR3 loop reads CASSVVFTDTQYF. The CDR3 bases are TGCGCCAGCAGTGTTGTCTTCACAGATACGCAGTATTTT.

J is TRBJ1-5 and V is TRBV5-4, with 7 bases fitting TRBD1. Trimming at V came to 4 bases and at J to 1 base, leaving 8 bases not matched to a gene. Germline V gives CDR1 SGHNT, CDR2 YYREEE (reference sequence). The CDR3 has 16 amino acids. The DNA of the CDR3 is TGTGCCAGCAGCAAAACAGGGGCCGGGAGCAATCAGCCCCAGCATTTT. Translation: CASSKTGAGSNQPQHF. The full variable domain, with the rest looked up from reference TRBV5-4 and TRBJ1-5, is ETGVTQSPTHLIKTRGQQVTLRCSSQSGHNTVSWYQQALGQGPQFIFQYYREEENGRGNFPPRFSGLQFPNYSSELNVNALELDDSALYLCASSKTGAGSNQPQHFGDGTRLSIL.